This passage covers 7 T cell receptor beta chains from one sample sequenced in a study of blood T cells in healthy people across ages. Next came a second PCR, run for about 7 to 12 cycles, which used a sample-barcoded 5' primer along with a J-beta primer mix. TCRdb fed the 5' RACE reads into MiXCR, producing one record per CDR3 protein. The sample shows roughly 800,000 distinct CDR3 sequences, roughly 25% of them seen only once. This sample also belongs to another study, concerning T cells of mothers and their children.

The sample was blood. All receptors derive from a boy between 10 and 17 years old in good health.

This clonotype was observed a handful of times. The gene calls are TRBV7-3 and TRBJ2-1; 10 bases fit TRBD2. This CDR3 spans 15 amino acids. The ends lost 4 bases at V and 7 bases at J; junction bases unmatched: 7. CDR1 SGHTA and CDR2 FQGTGA come from the germline V gene. The CDR3 here is CASSYLAGVANEQFF. As DNA, the CDR3 is TGTGCCAGCAGCTACCTAGCGGGAGTAGCAAATGAGCAGTTCTTC.

The chain recombines TRBV24-1 with TRBJ2-1; 9 bases agree with TRBD2. CDR1 is KGHDR, CDR2 SFDVKD, per germline. V was pared by 11 bases and J by 3 bases, with 4 bases of the junction left unmatched. The CDR3 extends over 13 amino acids. CDR3 DNA sequence: TGTGCCATCATAGCGGGGGTCTACAATGAGCAGTTCTTC. This codes for CAIIAGVYNEQFF.

This chain joins TRBV3-1 and TRBJ2-1; D not resolved. Looked up from germline, CDR1 is LGHDT and CDR2 is YNNKEL (reference sequence). The CDR3 has 15 amino acids. V lost 0 bases and J 8 bases, leaving 14 bases between the germline ends. The CDR3 spells CASSQEGSMADEQFF. CDR3 bases: TGTGCCAGCAGCCAAGAAGGCTCGATGGCCGATGAGCAGTTCTTC.

The V gene is TRBV15, the J gene TRBJ2-5; D is possibly TRBD1 (6 bases). CDR1 and CDR2 (germline): LNHNV, YYDKDF (reference sequence). CDR3 length equals 14 residues. Trimming pared 0 bases from V and 5 bases from J, leaving 10 bases between. CDR3 sequence reads: CATSRDQGWETQYF. The CDR3 coding sequence is TGTGCCACCAGCAGAGATCAGGGGTGGGAGACCCAGTACTTC.

The chain is built from TRBV5-8 and TRBJ2-1; TRBD2 agrees at 11 bases. Trimming removed 4 bases from V and 5 bases from J; junction bases left unmatched: 14. This CDR3 region has 18 residues. Germline lookup yields CDR1 SGHTS and CDR2 YDEGEE. The CDR3 loop reads CASSPEQISGRAHNEQFF. CDR3 nucleotide sequence: TGTGCCAGCAGCCCGGAACAGATTAGCGGGAGGGCCCACAATGAGCAGTTCTTC.

This clonotype appeared a few times. As DNA, the CDR3 is TGTGCCAGCAGTGCCTTTGCCACCGGGGAGCTGTTTTTT. Protein product: CASSAFATGELFF. The rearrangement uses TRBV6-1 and TRBJ2-2; D remains ambiguous. Looked up from germline, CDR1 is MNHNS and CDR2 is SASEGT. The CDR3 has 13 amino acids. The V end was cut by 4 bases, the J end by 4 bases, with 7 bases between.

The genes are TRBV25-1 and TRBJ2-5, with D unresolved. The J call may be faulty, since TRBJ2-1 better matches the DNA end. The length of the CDR3 is 13 residues. The V gene's germline CDR1 is MGHDK and CDR2 SYGVNS. The CDR3 spells CASSDRHLPEQFF. CDR3 DNA sequence: TGTGCCAGCAGTGACAGACACCTTCCTGAGCAGTTCTTC.